This T cell receptor beta chain was captured in a study of blood T cell repertoires in COVID-19. Data came from immunoSEQ multiplex PCR; TCRdb stores just in-frame clones and leaves some out. The sample contains some 190,000 clones, roughly 80% of which appear only once. Germline assignment: CDR1 SGDLS and CDR2 YYNGEE. This CDR3 has 15 residues. V gave up 3 bases and J gave up 0 bases, with 9 bases separating them. The source is a man aged 55 to 70 who had been exposed to COVID-19. The sample was PBMCs or T cells enriched from blood (not recorded which). V and J are TRBV9 and TRBJ1-4; D gene ambiguous. As DNA, the CDR3 is TGTGCCAGCAGCGCCCAACAGTCAACTAATGAAAAACTGTTTTTT. Residues: CASSAQQSTNEKLFF.